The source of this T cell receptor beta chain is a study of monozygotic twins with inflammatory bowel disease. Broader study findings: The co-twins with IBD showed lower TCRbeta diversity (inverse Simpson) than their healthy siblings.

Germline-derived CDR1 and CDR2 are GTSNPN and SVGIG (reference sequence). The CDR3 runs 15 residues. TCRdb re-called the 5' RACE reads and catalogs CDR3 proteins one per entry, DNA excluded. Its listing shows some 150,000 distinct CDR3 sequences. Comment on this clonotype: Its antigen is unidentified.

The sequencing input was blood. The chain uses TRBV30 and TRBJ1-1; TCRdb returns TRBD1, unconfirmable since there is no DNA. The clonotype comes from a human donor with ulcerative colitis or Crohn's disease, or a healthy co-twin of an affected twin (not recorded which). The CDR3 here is CAWSVGDRENTEAFF.